These 32 T cell receptor beta chains share one sample of origin, sequenced in a study of blood T cell repertoires in COVID-19 (dated by TCRdb to about 2020). Library construction relied on the immunoSEQ multiplex PCR assay. What TCRdb holds here is the immuneACCESS table cut down to in-frame rearrangements. Part of the clones is not present; checked against another copy, under half of the missing clones reflect an unresolved V gene, and the others are unexplained. The sample has some 49,000 clones on record, around 78% of them singletons. The biggest ten clones account for roughly 12% of the sample. Specimen: peripheral blood. These receptors all come from a human donor in a cohort sampled during active COVID-19.

This clone appeared a few times. CDR3 region: CASSPLLGTDTQYF. CDR3 nucleotide sequence: TGTGCCAGCAGCCCACTTCTGGGCACAGATACGCAGTATTTT. This chain links TRBV14 with TRBJ2-3; D remains unclear. This CDR3 has 14 amino acids. The germline CDR1 and CDR2 sequences are SGHDN and FVKESK. Trimming took 4 bases from V and 1 from J, leaving 9 bases between them.

V is TRBV18 and J is TRBJ1-2; 9 bases match TRBD1. Germline V gives CDR1 KGHSH, CDR2 LQKENI. With 2 bases clipped from V and 0 bases from J, the junction kept 10 bases outside the gene matches. The CDR3 extends over 18 amino acids. This CDR3 is CASSPKSNRQGANYGYTF. The CDR3, as DNA: TGTGCCAGCTCACCAAAGTCAAATCGACAGGGGGCTAACTATGGCTACACCTTC.

CDR3 bases: TGTGCCAGTAGTATAGGGCAGGGCTGGCGTCAGCCCCAGCATTTT. It codes for CASSIGQGWRQPQHF. The chain links TRBV19 to TRBJ1-5; D is possibly TRBD1 (5 bases). The V end was cut by 1 base, the J end by 6 bases, with 13 bases between. This CDR3 has 15 amino acids. Germline lookup yields CDR1 LNHDA and CDR2 SQIVND (reference sequence).

The chain has TRBV7-2 and TRBJ2-3; 10 bases match TRBD1. CDR3 length: 17 residues. The germline V gene encodes CDR1 SGHTA and CDR2 FQGNSA. V lost 5 bases and J lost 2; bases outside the gene matches: 10. CDR3 bases: TGTGCCAGCAGCCCCGACAGGGGGCGCGGAAACACAGATACGCAGTATTTT. This gives the protein CASSPDRGRGNTDTQYF. The variable domain in full, with the rest retrieved from reference TRBV7-2 and TRBJ2-3, is GAGVSQSPSNKVTEKGKDVELRCDPISGHTALYWYRQSLGQGLEFLIYFQGNSAPDKSGLPSDRFSAERTGGSVSTLTIQRTQQEDSAVYLCASSPDRGRGNTDTQYFGPGTRLTVL.

Only a few counts were recorded for this clone. V and J are TRBV14 and TRBJ1-6, with unresolved D. V was pared by 5 bases and J by 8 bases, with 7 bases between. The length of the CDR3 is 12 residues. Germline loops: CDR1 SGHDN, CDR2 FVKESK. The CDR3 nucleotides read TGTGCCAGCAGCGGCGGGTATTCACCCCTCCACTTT. This translates into CASSGGYSPLHF.

The chain recombines TRBV7-2 with TRBJ1-2; D not resolved. This CDR3 spans 15 amino acids. Germline loops: CDR1 SGHTA, CDR2 FQGNSA. Trimming cost V 5 bases and J 3 bases, with 16 bases left between them. CDR3 amino acids: CASSLTLGRDYGYTF. In nucleotides, the CDR3 is TGTGCCAGCAGCCTTACACTAGGACGTGACTATGGCTACACCTTC.

This clone is a singleton in its sample. Compared with germline, one end of the junction differs, possibly owing to a read error. V gene TRBV5-1 combines with J gene TRBJ2-7; possible D gene TRBD1, 6 bases. There are 12 residues in the CDR3. CDR1 SGHRS and CDR2 YFSETQ come from the germline V gene. CDR3 residues: CASSLAGGVESF. CDR3 DNA sequence: TGCGCCAGCAGCTTGGCTGGGGGCGTGGAGTCCTTC.

This chain uses TRBV7-2 with TRBJ1-1; 9 bases agree with TRBD1. The CDR3 loop spans 16 amino acids. V lost 1 base and J lost 7; bases outside the gene matches: 10. Per the germline V gene, CDR1 is SGHTA and CDR2 is FQGNSA. CDR3 loop: CASSLGWDRAFNEAFF. CDR3 in DNA: TGTGCCAGCAGCTTAGGGTGGGACAGGGCTTTCAATGAAGCTTTCTTT.

For the CDR3, the DNA is TGTGCCAGCAGCTTAGTGGCAGGGCGCTACGAGCAGTACTTC. It translates to CASSLVAGRYEQYF. The chain couples TRBV7-2 to TRBJ2-7; D might be TRBD1 (5 bases). The V gene lost 1 base and the J gene lost 3 bases, with 10 bases spanning the gap. The CDR3 covers 14 residues. Germline CDR1 reads SGHTA; CDR2 reads FQGNSA.

The chain combines TRBV2 with TRBJ2-3; D is perhaps TRBD2 (6 bases). Germline V gives CDR1 SNHLY, CDR2 FYNNEI. Trimming took off 4 bases at V and 3 bases at J, with 20 bases between the two ends. This CDR3 has 17 residues. The CDR3 DNA follows: TGTGCCAGCAGTGTGACCCGACTAGTCACCGGTACAGATACGCAGTATTTT. Translated: CASSVTRLVTGTDTQYF.

The J gene is TRBJ1-5, the V gene TRBV3-1 (or the pseudogene TRBV3-2), with D perhaps matching TRBD1 (6 bases). Trimming shortened V by 3 bases and J by 0 bases, and 12 bases separated the two germline ends. This CDR3 is built from 16 residues. Germline CDR1 reads LGHDT; CDR2 reads YNNKEL (reference sequence). This CDR3 is CASSQGGQFSNQPQHF. The DNA of the CDR3 is TGTGCCAGCAGCCAGGGTGGACAGTTTAGCAATCAGCCCCAGCATTTT.

This chain joins TRBV30 and TRBJ2-7; possible D gene TRBD1, 6 bases. The V gene lost 5 bases and the J gene lost 10 bases, with 27 bases spanning the gap. CDR3 length: 15 amino acids. Germline V gene sequence: CDR1 GTSNPN, CDR2 SVGIG (reference sequence). This chain's CDR3 is CAWVQTAGTPDLQYF. The CDR3 DNA is TGTGCCTGGGTGCAAACCGCCGGGACACCTGATCTACAGTACTTC.

The V gene is TRBV7-9, the J gene TRBJ1-2, with 9 bases aligning to TRBD1. The CDR3 loop spans 16 amino acids. After removal of 1 base from V and 8 bases from J, the junction contained 11 bases not matched to a gene. Germline CDR1 SEHNR, CDR2 FQNEAQ (reference sequence). CDR3 sequence reads: CASSLGAGQGYDGYTF. The CDR3 coding sequence is TGTGCCAGCAGCTTAGGGGCGGGACAGGGATACGACGGCTACACCTTC.

A note on this clone: No conserved phenylalanine or tryptophan is present at the end of the CDR3, so a read error is the likely explanation. It is unclear where the CDR3 begins or ends on the DNA, so no DNA is shown, and the CDR3 is as TCRdb lists it. This chain uses TRBV7-9 with TRBJ1-2; the table's D call TRBD1 went unverified against the DNA. The CDR3 spans 15 amino acids, including both terminal residues. The germline CDR1 and CDR2 sequences are SEHNR and FQNEAQ (reference sequence). CDR3 sequence: CASSLAPVGGQATQL.

The V and J genes are TRBV7-2 and TRBJ1-1; TRBD1 agrees at 8 bases. V dropped 3 bases and J dropped 4; count of bases not matched to a gene: 7. The V gene's germline CDR1 is SGHTA and CDR2 FQGNSA. The CDR3 is made up of 15 amino acids. CDR3 protein: CASSFRTGKVTEAFF. The CDR3 DNA is TGTGCCAGCAGCTTCCGGACAGGGAAGGTCACTGAAGCTTTCTTT.

This clone occurred a few times. The chain uses TRBV19 and TRBJ2-2, with 7 bases matching TRBD1. Per germline, CDR1 LNHDA and CDR2 SQIVND (reference sequence). V lost 8 bases and J lost 7; bases outside the gene matches: 13. The CDR3 extends over 15 amino acids. CDR3 sequence reads: CASRQQTGSIGELFF. Written as DNA, the CDR3 is TGTGCCAGTCGCCAACAGACAGGGTCGATCGGGGAGCTGTTTTTT.

The chain couples TRBV28 to TRBJ2-5, with TRBD1 matching over 7 bases. The junction had 6 bases not matched to a gene; V was cut back by 4 bases and J by 4 bases. The CDR3 spans 14 residues. Germline V gene data show CDR1 as MDHEN and CDR2 as SYDVKM. CDR3: CASSWTQGRETQYF. DNA of the CDR3: TGTGCCAGCAGTTGGACACAGGGGCGAGAGACCCAGTACTTC.

This clone was seen a single time. The CDR3 DNA reads as TGTGCCAGTAGGTCAGGGGGGAGGAACACTGAAGCTTTCTTT. The encoded protein is CASRSGGRNTEAFF. The chain links TRBV19 to TRBJ1-1; 7 bases fit TRBD1. Trimming at V came to 6 bases and at J to 1 base, leaving 5 bases not matched to a gene. This CDR3 spans 14 amino acids. CDR1 and CDR2 (germline): LNHDA, SQIVND (reference sequence).

The count of this clone is one. The gene calls are TRBV5-1 and TRBJ2-7; maybe TRBD2 (5 bases). Trimming left V 3 bases short and J 3 bases short, with 19 bases between. Germline V gene sequence: CDR1 SGHRS, CDR2 YFSETQ. The CDR3 sequence is 16 residues long. The CDR3 region is CASSSSKGSRIYEQYF. CDR3 bases: TGCGCCAGCAGCTCCTCTAAAGGGAGCCGGATCTACGAGCAGTACTTC.

The chain combines TRBV12-3 or TRBV12-4 with TRBJ1-1; D may be TRBD1 (6 bases). The CDR3 sequence is 12 residues long. Trimming took 8 bases from V and 5 from J, leaving 12 bases between them. In DNA form, the CDR3 reads TGTGCCAGCGGCAGGGGAACGACTGAAGCTTTCTTT. Its protein is CASGRGTTEAFF.

The chain couples TRBV5-1 to TRBJ2-7; D is possibly TRBD1 (6 bases). The CDR3 loop spans 13 amino acids. Germline assignment: CDR1 SGHRS and CDR2 YFSETQ. The ends were cut back, 5 bases at V and 0 bases at J, with 9 bases in the middle. The CDR3 coding sequence is TGCGCCAGCAGAGGGGACAACTCCTACGAGCAGTACTTC. This codes for CASRGDNSYEQYF.

This sequence joins TRBV5-1 and TRBJ2-1, with 9 nucleotides matching TRBD1. Germline CDR1 and CDR2: SGHRS and YFSETQ. This CDR3 is 15 amino acids long. The junction had 8 bases not matched to a gene; V was cut back by 3 bases and J by 7 bases. The CDR3 loop is CASSYGQGNTNEQFF. CDR3 nucleotide sequence: TGCGCCAGCAGCTACGGACAGGGGAACACAAATGAGCAGTTCTTC.

V is TRBV6-2 or TRBV6-3 and J is TRBJ2-3; no reliable D call. The germline gives CDR1 MNHEY, CDR2 SVGEGT. The V end was cut by 6 bases, the J end by 8 bases, with 9 bases between. This CDR3 has 11 residues. This CDR3 reads CASSPPGTQYF. The DNA of the CDR3 is TGTGCCAGCAGCCCCCCCGGTACGCAGTATTTT.

The chain is built from TRBV30 and TRBJ1-5; 10 nucleotides line up with TRBD1. Germline V gene lookup returns CDR1 GTSNPN and CDR2 SVGIG (reference sequence). This CDR3 is 16 amino acids long. Trimming took 4 bases from V and 3 from J; bases not matched to a gene: 9. The DNA for the CDR3 is TGTGCCTGGACAAGGCCGGGACAGGGGTACAATCAGCCCCAGCATTTT. Amino acids: CAWTRPGQGYNQPQHF.

The rearrangement joins TRBV5-6 to TRBJ1-3, with D perhaps TRBD1 (5 bases). The CDR3 is 14 residues long. Trimming removed 4 bases from V and 0 bases from J, with 8 bases in between. The germline V gene encodes CDR1 SGHDT and CDR2 YYEEEE. The CDR3 is CASSTGHSGNTIYF. In nucleotides, the CDR3 is TGTGCCAGCAGCACCGGACACTCTGGAAACACCATATATTTT.

CDR3 nucleotide sequence: TGTGCCAGCAGTAGACAGAGTTGGACTGAAGCTTTCTTT. This encodes CASSRQSWTEAFF. The chain recombines TRBV27 with TRBJ1-1; D might be TRBD1 (5 bases). This CDR3 has 13 residues. Germline V lookup: CDR1 MNHEY, CDR2 SMNVEV (reference sequence). V gave up 5 bases and J gave up 5 bases, with 12 bases separating them.

The chain is built from TRBV18 and TRBJ2-1, with TRBD2 matching 7 bases. Germline assignment: CDR1 KGHSH and CDR2 LQKENI. CDR3 size: 19 residues. V shed 2 bases and J 5 bases; nucleotides not matched to a gene: 18. The CDR3 region has the DNA TGTGCCAGCTCACCATTCCCGGTCGTCTCTGTACGGGGGGACAATGAGCAGTTCTTC. As protein: CASSPFPVVSVRGDNEQFF.

This clone was observed a single time. CDR3 residues: CASSFGGIAEAFF. Here the CDR3 DNA reads TGTGCCAGCAGTTTCGGGGGTATCGCTGAAGCTTTCTTT. V gene TRBV12-3 or TRBV12-4 combines with J gene TRBJ1-1; tentative D call: TRBD1 (5 bases). The CDR3 contains 13 residues. The V end lost 3 bases, the J end lost 6 bases, and 11 bases lay between the germline ends.

The chain joins TRBV29-1 to TRBJ2-7; 7 bases are a match to TRBD1. CDR1 is SQVTM, CDR2 ANQGSEA, per germline. Trimming cost V 6 bases and J 3 bases; bases outside gene matches: 5. This CDR3 region has 12 residues. CDR3: CSVTGSYYEQYF. DNA of the CDR3: TGCAGCGTGACAGGGAGTTACTACGAGCAGTACTTC.

The CDR3 region is CASSQDPGINYGYTF. The DNA for the CDR3 is TGCGCCAGCAGCCAAGACCCAGGGATAAACTATGGCTACACCTTC. The rearrangement links TRBV4-1 to TRBJ1-2; a possible D gene is TRBD1 (5 bases). This CDR3 comprises 15 residues. CDR1 and CDR2 (germline): MGHRA, YSYEKL. Trimming removed 0 bases from V and 2 bases from J, with 10 bases in between.

This sequence joins TRBV5-1 and TRBJ2-5, with 8 bases matching TRBD1. CDR1 is SGHRS and CDR2 is YFSETQ in the germline V gene. Trimming took 4 bases from V and 4 from J; bases not matched to a gene: 3. The length of the CDR3 is 13 residues. In nucleotides, the CDR3 is TGCGCCAGCAGCCAGGGGGCCAGAGAGACCCAGTACTTC. Translating it yields CASSQGARETQYF.

There are a few counts of this clone. V usage is TRBV27 and J usage is TRBJ1-4; D is undetermined. V was shortened by 2 bases and J by 4 bases, with 8 bases between the two germline ends. This CDR3 spans 14 amino acids. Germline assignment: CDR1 MNHEY and CDR2 SMNVEV (reference sequence). The CDR3 loop is CASSLMADNEKLFF. CDR3 bases: TGTGCCAGCAGTTTAATGGCAGATAATGAAAAACTGTTTTTT.